These 22 T cell receptor beta chains were sequenced from one sample in a study of T cell repertoires in cytomegalovirus infection. Via MiXCR, TCRdb re-called the reads, giving one row per CDR3 protein. The sample yields a few hundred thousand distinct CDR3 sequences, roughly 43% seen once. These receptors have no identified antigens. Sample: cultured PBMCs, taken from culture after CMV antigen stimulation. The receptors come from a human donor in good health (CMV status not recorded). Some clones in this sample may be carry-over from other donors' samples.

This chain joins TRBV19 and TRBJ1-5; no reliable D call. The V end lost 10 bases, the J end lost 3 bases, and 16 bases lay between the germline ends. The CDR3 sequence is 14 residues long. Germline values: CDR1 LNHDA, CDR2 SQIVND (reference sequence). Here the CDR3 DNA reads TGTGCCACCGAACAGTCAGCCTTCAATCAGCCCCAGCATTTT. It codes for CATEQSAFNQPQHF.

The sample holds a few counts of this clonotype. The chain is built from TRBV11-1 and TRBJ2-1; possible D gene TRBD2, 5 bases. Trimming stripped 5 bases from V and 0 bases from J, with 14 bases between. The germline V gene has CDR1 SGHAT and CDR2 FQDESV (reference sequence). The CDR3 sequence is 16 residues long. The CDR3 DNA is TGTGCCAGCAGCCCCCCGGAAGGGAGCTCCTACAATGAGCAGTTCTTC. Translating it yields CASSPPEGSSYNEQFF.

The chain recombines TRBV7-8 with TRBJ2-5; the match to TRBD1 covers 7 bases. The CDR3 consists of 16 residues. V lost 5 bases to trimming and J lost 4 bases; unmatched junction nucleotides: 13. Germline V gives CDR1 SGHVS, CDR2 FQNEAQ. This CDR3 reads CASSLAPSGGVETQYF. CDR3 DNA: TGTGCCAGCAGCCTGGCCCCATCAGGGGGTGTAGAGACCCAGTACTTC.

The chain links TRBV7-8 to TRBJ2-5; 10 bases line up with TRBD1. CDR3 length equals 15 residues. With V trimmed by 5 bases and J by 5 bases, 8 bases remained unmatched. The germline CDR1 and CDR2 sequences are SGHVS and FQNEAQ. In DNA form, the CDR3 reads TGTGCCAGCAGCGGCGGGACAGGGGCTTGGGAGACCCAGTACTTC. It is translated as CASSGGTGAWETQYF.

The genes are TRBV6-5 and TRBJ1-3; TRBD1 might be the D (6 bases). V lost 5 bases, J lost 4 bases, and 12 bases lay in between. Looked up from germline, CDR1 is MNHEY and CDR2 is SVGAGI. The CDR3 length is 14 residues. Here the CDR3 reads CASSETGSGNTIYF. The DNA for the CDR3 is TGTGCCAGCAGTGAAACAGGGTCAGGAAACACCATATATTTT.

This clonotype was seen a few times. The chain is built from TRBV28 and TRBJ1-2; D uncertain. V gave up 3 bases and J gave up 4 bases, with 6 bases separating them. Germline CDR1 MDHEN, CDR2 SYDVKM. The CDR3 is 12 residues long. The CDR3 DNA reads as TGTGCCAGCAGTTTGGTCCGCTATGGCTACACCTTC. This sequence encodes CASSLVRYGYTF.

J is TRBJ1-1 and V is TRBV12-3 or TRBV12-4, with TRBD1 identical over 9 bases. There are 17 residues in the CDR3. V was pared by 3 bases and J by 3 bases, with 11 bases of the junction left unmatched. For the CDR3, the DNA is TGTGCCAGCAGTTTTTGGGACAGGGCCTCCTTCGACACTGAAGCTTTCTTT. It yields the protein CASSFWDRASFDTEAFF.

This clonotype has a handful of counts. The V call is TRBV4-1, the J call TRBJ2-5, with no clear D. Trimming shortened V by 4 bases and J by 0 bases, and 9 bases separated the two germline ends. The CDR3 spans 14 residues. CDR1 and CDR2 (germline): MGHRA, YSYEKL. The CDR3 is CASSPSFYQETQYF. The CDR3 nucleotides read TGCGCCAGCAGCCCCTCATTTTACCAAGAGACCCAGTACTTC.

The chain employs TRBV12-3 or TRBV12-4 and TRBJ1-1; no clear D. The length of the CDR3 is 11 residues. The V gene lost 6 bases and the J gene lost 7 bases, with 9 bases spanning the gap. This chain's CDR3 is CASSKVHEAFF. The CDR3 DNA reads as TGTGCCAGCAGCAAAGTACATGAAGCTTTCTTT.

This chain connects TRBV7-1 to TRBJ1-2; D is unresolved. TRBV7-1 is classed as an ORF, of uncertain function. This CDR3 is 15 amino acids long. The germline V and J ends were trimmed by 5 bases and 0 bases, with 13 bases remaining between them. The DNA for the CDR3 is TGTGCCAGCAGCCCCCCCGCAGTAGCTAACTATGGCTACACCTTC. It specifies CASSPPAVANYGYTF.

Only a few counts were recorded for this clonotype. V and J are TRBV11-2 and TRBJ2-5, with D perhaps TRBD2 (6 bases). The CDR3 is 15 amino acids. V shed 3 bases and J shed 3 bases, with 14 bases lying between them. Germline V gives CDR1 SGHAT, CDR2 FQNNGV. The CDR3 coding sequence is TGTGCCAGCAGCTTTGGGGGACTGAACGAAGAGACCCAGTACTTC. Amino acid sequence: CASSFGGLNEETQYF.

This chain joins TRBV6-2 or TRBV6-3 and TRBJ1-5; weak D call: TRBD1 (6 bases). CDR3 size: 14 residues. With 8 bases removed from V and 0 bases from J, the gap between germline ends came to 11 bases. Germline values: CDR1 MNHEY, CDR2 SVGEGT. The CDR3 sequence: CASLEQGSNQPQHF. CDR3 nucleotides: TGTGCCAGCTTGGAACAGGGTAGCAATCAGCCCCAGCATTTT.

This chain uses TRBV12-3 or TRBV12-4 with TRBJ1-5; D might be TRBD1 (6 bases). Between the trimmed V and J ends, which lost 6 bases and 7 bases, there was a span of 16 bases. The CDR3 is 14 amino acids. CDR3 DNA: TGTGCCAGCAGGGCACAGGGACGGAGCCAGCCCCAGCATTTT. Its protein product is CASRAQGRSQPQHF.

The chain employs TRBV20-1 and TRBJ2-5, with D uncertain. The V and J ends lost 3 bases and 5 bases respectively, with 16 bases between them. Germline values: CDR1 DFQATT, CDR2 SNEGSKA (reference sequence). This CDR3 has 14 residues. Here the CDR3 reads CSASGLGDIETQYF. In nucleotides, the CDR3 is TGCAGTGCTAGTGGCCTCGGTGACATCGAGACCCAGTACTTC.

This clonotype was seen only a few times. This chain uses TRBV7-2 with TRBJ2-7, with D possibly being TRBD2 (6 bases). Germline loops: CDR1 SGHTA, CDR2 FQGNSA. This CDR3 has 15 amino acids. Trimming shortened V by 3 bases and J by 0 bases, and 12 bases separated the two germline ends. The CDR3 nucleotides read TGTGCCAGCAGCTTTAGCGGCTTCAGCTCCTACGAGCAGTACTTC. Amino acids: CASSFSGFSSYEQYF.

The genes are TRBV20-1 and TRBJ1-3; D is uncertain. Germline V gene sequence: CDR1 DFQATT, CDR2 SNEGSKA (reference sequence). The CDR3 has 14 residues. Trimming removed 0 bases from V and 0 bases from J, with 6 bases in between. The DNA for the CDR3 is TGCAGTGCTAGAGACCCTGACTCTGGAAACACCATATATTTT. It specifies CSARDPDSGNTIYF.

The rearrangement uses TRBV6-2 or TRBV6-3 and TRBJ1-5; maybe TRBD1 (6 bases). V was clipped by 7 bases and J by 7 bases, with 14 bases between them. Germline CDR1 MNHEY, CDR2 SVGEGT. CDR3 length: 13 residues. CDR3 DNA sequence: TGTGCCAGCAATAAGGGGGAGTGGCAGCCCCAGCATTTT. It yields the protein CASNKGEWQPQHF.

The rearrangement joins TRBV7-6 to TRBJ2-2; D may be TRBD1 (6 bases). V was cut by 0 bases and J by 6 bases, with 17 bases left in between. The CDR3 contains 17 residues. Germline loops: CDR1 SGHVS, CDR2 FNYEAQ. The CDR3 DNA sequence: TGTGCCAGCAGCTTAGCTCCAGGGGACCATCCTTCCGGGGAGCTGTTTTTT. This codes for CASSLAPGDHPSGELFF.

This clonotype was counted a few times. This chain connects TRBV12-3 or TRBV12-4 to TRBJ2-1, with 7 positions matching TRBD1. V trimming: 5 bases; J trimming: 6 bases; junction bases outside the gene matches: 16. The CDR3 covers 17 residues. The CDR3 DNA is TGTGCCAGCAGTCTTCGGCCGGGACAGAGGTCCGGCAATGAGCAGTTCTTC. This translates into CASSLRPGQRSGNEQFF.

V and J are TRBV19 and TRBJ2-7; TRBD1 agrees at 9 bases. The CDR3 loop spans 15 amino acids. V shed 3 bases and J 0 bases; nucleotides not matched to a gene: 3. CDR1 is LNHDA and CDR2 is SQIVND in the germline V gene (reference sequence). CDR3 sequence reads: CASSIRQGGSYEQYF. The CDR3 DNA reads TGTGCCAGTAGTATCCGACAGGGGGGCTCCTACGAGCAGTACTTC.

This clonotype was observed a handful of times. This sequence joins TRBV12-5 and TRBJ1-3; D perhaps matches TRBD1 (5 bases). This CDR3 spans 15 amino acids. The V and J ends lost 1 base and 2 bases respectively, with 9 bases between them. CDR1 is LGHNT, CDR2 FRNRAP, per germline. CDR3 protein: CASGLGGGAGNTIYF. CDR3 coding DNA: TGTGCTAGTGGTTTGGGGGGGGGAGCTGGAAACACCATATATTTT.

This chain links TRBV7-8 with TRBJ2-1, with D perhaps matching TRBD2 (6 bases). Trimming removed 5 bases from V and 2 bases from J, with 16 bases in between. The CDR3 has 16 amino acids. Germline CDR1 and CDR2: SGHVS and FQNEAQ. The CDR3 nucleotides read TGTGCCAGCAGCCAACGACGCGGGGTAACCTACAATGAGCAGTTCTTC. It is translated as CASSQRRGVTYNEQFF.